A selection of T cell receptor beta chains follows, all from one sample in a study of read filtering for tumor transcriptome and immune sequencing. Each CDR3 protein is one row after TCRdb ran MiXCR on the reads. Found here are about 27,000 distinct CDR3 sequences, around an eighth of them singletons; the top ten hold around 47%. The sequenced sample was a population of CD138-negative cells sorted from bone marrow. The receptors were sampled from a donor over 35 with multiple myeloma. The CDR3 runs from the conserved cysteine through the conserved F or W. The order of the fields is CDR3 protein, CDR3 DNA, V gene, clone size, D gene, J gene. The D gene is left open where the match is weak. Size tells how often a clone was seen (once, few, many) or the class of an expanded clone, and some rows leave it out.

CDR3: CAISESGGGQPQHF
DNA: TGTGCCATCAGTGAGTCAGGGGGTGGTCAGCCCCAGCATTTT
V: TRBV10-3
size: many
D: .
J: TRBJ1-5

CDR3: CASSLTGGQPQHF
DNA: TGTGCCAGCAGTTTAACGGGTGGGCAGCCCCAGCATTTT
V: TRBV12-3/TRBV12-4
size: many
D: .
J: TRBJ1-5

CDR3: CASSSGRPNTGELFF
DNA: TGTGCCAGTAGTAGCGGGAGACCTAACACCGGGGAGCTGTTTTTT
V: TRBV19
size: many
D: TRBD2
J: TRBJ2-2

CDR3: CASSGGPQPQHF
DNA: TGTGCCAGCAGCGGGGGGCCTCAGCCCCAGCATTTT
V: TRBV7-9
size: many
D: .
J: TRBJ1-5

CDR3: CASSIIGDSGELFF
DNA: TGTGCCAGCAGTATTATCGGGGATTCCGGGGAGCTGTTTTTT
V: TRBV2
size: many
D: .
J: TRBJ2-2

CDR3: CAWSRKETQYF
DNA: TGTGCCTGGAGTCGGAAAGAGACCCAGTACTTC
V: TRBV30
size: .
D: .
J: TRBJ2-5

CDR3: CASSLLTSGTTDTQYF
DNA: TGTGCCAGCAGCCTACTAACTAGCGGGACCACAGATACGCAGTATTTT
V: TRBV5-8
size: many
D: TRBD2
J: TRBJ2-3

CDR3: CASNREVSGSSYEQYF
DNA: TGCGCCAGCAACCGAGAAGTTAGCGGGAGTAGTTACGAGCAGTACTTC
V: TRBV5-1
size: many
D: TRBD2
J: TRBJ2-7

CDR3: CASSLNWVDTGELFF
DNA: TGTGCCAGCAGTTTGAACTGGGTGGACACCGGGGAGCTGTTTTTT
V: TRBV27
size: many
D: .
J: TRBJ2-2

CDR3: CASSQVAGLETQYF
DNA: TGCGCCAGCAGCCAAGTTGCAGGGTTAGAGACCCAGTACTTC
V: TRBV4-1
size: many
D: .
J: TRBJ2-5

CDR3: CASSFSGLGTNEQFF
DNA: TGTGCCAGCAGCTTCTCGGGACTAGGAACCAATGAGCAGTTCTTC
V: TRBV7-3
size: many
D: TRBD2
J: TRBJ2-1

CDR3: CASSSGLSAMYNEQFF
DNA: TGTGCCAGCAGCTCGGGACTGAGCGCAATGTACAATGAGCAGTTCTTC
V: TRBV7-2
size: many
D: .
J: TRBJ2-1

CDR3: CAISESVAGHNEQFF
DNA: TGTGCCATCAGTGAGTCGGTAGCGGGACACAATGAGCAGTTCTTC
V: TRBV10-3
size: many
D: TRBD2
J: TRBJ2-1

CDR3: CASSQDGGAGSSTDTQYF
DNA: TGCGCCAGCAGCCAAGACGGAGGAGCGGGATCTAGCACAGATACGCAGTATTTT
V: TRBV4-1
size: .
D: TRBD2
J: TRBJ2-3